These T cell receptor beta chains were read from a single sample in a study of regulatory T cells in long-lasting Graves disease. TCRdb fed the multiplex PCR reads into MiXCR, producing one record per CDR3 protein. The data contain about 470,000 distinct CDR3 sequences, roughly 21% of them seen just once; the ten biggest clones take up roughly 7.1%. Sample: peripheral blood mononuclear cells (PBMCs), taken when the disease was refractory, from a patient treated with antithyroid drugs. The receptors derive from a female donor with Graves disease. Each CDR3 is given without its conserved first and last residue. The order of the fields is V gene, J gene, CDR3 protein.

V: TRBV20-1
J: TRBJ2-7
CDR3: SARDPAVNLEQY

V: TRBV5-1
J: TRBJ2-2
CDR3: ASSARETGELF

V: TRBV7-2
J: TRBJ2-5
CDR3: ASSPVRVTSTQVQETQY

V: TRBV12-3/TRBV12-4
J: TRBJ1-2
CDR3: ASIPNPIQRHGYT

V: TRBV6-1
J: TRBJ2-2
CDR3: ASGRTNTGELF

V: TRBV11-2
J: TRBJ1-3
CDR3: ASSSTSGGNTIY

V: TRBV6-1
J: TRBJ1-1
CDR3: ASVGGPEAF

V: TRBV20-1
J: TRBJ1-4
CDR3: SARDGGGGNEKLF

V: TRBV7-9
J: TRBJ2-5
CDR3: ASSLGLAGGSGETQY

V: TRBV14
J: TRBJ2-5
CDR3: ASSQLTGAGETQY

V: TRBV28
J: TRBJ2-2
CDR3: ASSLTGATGELF

V: TRBV5-1
J: TRBJ2-7
CDR3: ASSYPTGAYEQY

V: TRBV15
J: TRBJ1-4
CDR3: ATSRDRGLGEKLF

V: TRBV5-1
J: TRBJ2-7
CDR3: ASTLDRVRNEQY

V: TRBV12-3/TRBV12-4
J: TRBJ1-2
CDR3: ASSREGSYGYT

V: TRBV11-2
J: TRBJ2-5
CDR3: ASSLWRGGGHQETQY

V: TRBV29-1
J: TRBJ1-1
CDR3: SGNRGGNTEAF

V: TRBV5-5
J: TRBJ1-1
CDR3: ASSILTDFTEAF

V: TRBV10-3
J: TRBJ2-2
CDR3: AIGGDTGELF

V: TRBV5-4
J: TRBJ1-1
CDR3: ASSQQGVNTEAF

V: TRBV6-5
J: TRBJ1-2
CDR3: ASSYSPGPSRYYGYT

V: TRBV7-9
J: TRBJ2-7
CDR3: AITKASGSSEQY

V: TRBV29-1
J: TRBJ2-5
CDR3: SVEKGTGIIEETQY

V: TRBV28
J: TRBJ2-7
CDR3: ASSQGQGPYEQY

V: TRBV7-2
J: TRBJ1-3
CDR3: ASSQGSHDRAAIY

V: TRBV28
J: TRBJ2-7
CDR3: ASSGSPIYEQY

V: TRBV27
J: TRBJ1-5
CDR3: ASSPSTGPYSNQPQH

V: TRBV20-1
J: TRBJ2-2
CDR3: SAQGTGRRRNTGELF

V: TRBV5-1
J: TRBJ1-1
CDR3: ASSLGTGGEVNTEAF

V: TRBV7-9
J: TRBJ2-4
CDR3: ASSWSRDPKNIQY

V: TRBV19
J: TRBJ2-7
CDR3: ASSIGGGQSYEQY

V: TRBV9
J: TRBJ1-6
CDR3: ASSVEGSSYNSPLH

V: TRBV28
J: TRBJ1-5
CDR3: ASRSEGNQPQH

V: TRBV5-1
J: TRBJ2-5
CDR3: ASSLAERQETQY

V: TRBV6-5
J: TRBJ2-5
CDR3: ASSSSPNVGQETQY

V: TRBV13
J: TRBJ2-3
CDR3: ASSSGQGGHPRPDTQY

V: TRBV11-2
J: TRBJ2-7
CDR3: ASSSDPTGIEQY

V: TRBV27
J: TRBJ1-6
CDR3: ASSFIGNWDSPLH

V: TRBV7-2
J: TRBJ2-7
CDR3: ASSLDEVLGEQY

V: TRBV20-1
J: TRBJ1-2
CDR3: SASPFQGTTYGYT

V: TRBV5-6
J: TRBJ1-2
CDR3: ASSLVATSGYT

V: TRBV27
J: TRBJ1-2
CDR3: ASSSPGQFNYGYT

V: TRBV28
J: TRBJ1-2
CDR3: ASSFGLINYGYT

V: TRBV6-5
J: TRBJ2-7
CDR3: ASSYPRMRGFGHEQY

V: TRBV4-2
J: TRBJ2-5
CDR3: ASSQDWGASKTQY

V: TRBV5-1
J: TRBJ1-1
CDR3: ASSARTGGGTEAF

V: TRBV28
J: TRBJ1-2
CDR3: ASSFYRDSELANYGYT

V: TRBV29-1
J: TRBJ1-1
CDR3: SVESGGGNTEAF

V: TRBV27
J: TRBJ2-7
CDR3: ASSYAGGNYEQY

V: TRBV11-2
J: TRBJ1-3
CDR3: ASSLDLSGNTIY

V: TRBV7-8
J: TRBJ1-2
CDR3: ASSQGPESGGNGYT

V: TRBV5-5
J: TRBJ1-5
CDR3: ASSLFEGGNQPQH

V: TRBV24-1
J: TRBJ2-2
CDR3: ATSGLAGTGELF